This T cell receptor beta chain stems from a study of glioma-infiltrating T cells after dendritic cell vaccination. Input was approximately 1.8 ug genomic DNA, or all available if less. Amplification used 60 V beta primers and 13 J beta primers. Only in-frame clones appear in the TCRdb table, and some are missing; sequencing was by immunoSEQ multiplex PCR. The sample contains some 30,000 clones, 85% to 95% of which appear only once. Germline V gene sequence: CDR1 SQVTM, CDR2 ANQGSEA. The CDR3 has 13 amino acids. V dropped 2 bases and J dropped 4 bases, with 12 bases sitting between them. Patients had residual fresh-frozen tumor tissue and more than two years of survival data. Isocitrate dehydrogenase mutation was absent in all glioblastoma patients.

This TCR derives from a human donor with glioblastoma. The sequences come from blood, collected before dendritic cell vaccination. The chain is built from TRBV29-1 and TRBJ2-7; D possibly corresponds to TRBD1 (5 bases). The CDR3 DNA reads as TGCAGCGTTGAATTGCAGGGTATGTACGAGCAGTACTTC. Translation: CSVELQGMYEQYF.